This T cell receptor beta chain is drawn from a study of Ad26.COV2.S vaccination and SARS-CoV-2 variants. Deletions cut 6 bases from V and 1 base from J, with 13 bases between. The CDR3 length is 14 residues. Germline CDR1 reads SGDLS; CDR2 reads YYNGEE. Assay: immunoSEQ multiplex PCR; the TCRdb copy retains only in-frame clones and omits some. The sample holds a few hundred thousand clones; over 80% are singletons and the top ten take around 1.7%. Treatment here: roughly 20 received Ad26.COV2.S at low or high dose, single or two shots; roughly five received placebo; per-sample allocation not given. At day 63 after the first vaccine or placebo injection, samples were drawn.

V gene TRBV9 combines with J gene TRBJ1-1; TRBD1 is a possible D gene (6 bases). The sequence was obtained from a person between 18 and 59 years old who received the Ad26.COV2.S COVID-19 vaccine or a placebo. The sample in question was peripheral blood, obtained in a trial of Ad26.COV2.S vaccine versus placebo. Here the CDR3 reads CASTAQGGNTEAFF. Written as DNA, the CDR3 is TGTGCCAGCACCGCACAGGGAGGGAACACTGAAGCTTTCTTT.